The clone carrying this T cell receptor beta chain has only a few counts. As handled by the study authors: Amplified reference gene primers provided the basis for estimating nucleated cell counts. Data came from immunoSEQ multiplex PCR; TCRdb stores just in-frame clones and leaves some out. V and J calls and clone size are given by that table; D and trimming were obtained from the DNA. This table has around 470,000 clones, 89% appearing once. Followed longitudinally, the Seattle patients had been enrolled during active infection. This specimen comes from a study of blood T cell repertoires in COVID-19. Looking at the study overall: Material from acute and convalescent COVID-19 was sourced from the United States, Italy and Spain. PBMCs, B-cell-depleted T cells, or T cells were the source of the cDNA or gDNA that made up the material.

Germline assignment: CDR1 SGHNT and CDR2 YYREEE (reference sequence). The length of the CDR3 is 15 residues. Trimming shortened V by 0 bases and J by 4 bases, and 11 bases separated the two germline ends. The chain employs TRBV5-4 and TRBJ1-3, with unresolved D. The clonotype comes from a young man with COVID-19, enrolled during active disease. Material for sequencing was peripheral blood. This CDR3 reads CASSLGVGSGNTIYF. CDR3 DNA: TGTGCCAGCAGCTTGGGAGTGGGCTCCGGAAACACCATATATTTT. Full variable domain (outside the CDR3, taken from reference TRBV5-4 and TRBJ1-3): ETGVTQSPTHLIKTRGQQVTLRCSSQSGHNTVSWYQQALGQGPQFIFQYYREEENGRGNFPPRFSGLQFPNYSSELNVNALELDDSALYLCASSLGVGSGNTIYFGEGSWLTVV.